This record covers a single T cell receptor beta chain. This specimen comes from a study of blood T cell repertoires in COVID-19. Original data processing: Reference gene primer amplification gave nucleated cell count estimates. The protocol was immunoSEQ multiplex PCR, while the TCRdb copy is restricted to in-frame clones and leaves out a portion. From that table come the V and J calls and clone size; the DNA was used to work out D and trimming. The data hold under 300,000 clones, with 86% observed a single time. Per the germline V gene, CDR1 is SGDLS and CDR2 is YYNGEE. This CDR3 is 15 amino acids long. Trimming shortened V by 0 bases and J by 6 bases, and 10 bases separated the two germline ends.

The sequenced sample consisted of peripheral blood. The chain combines TRBV9 with TRBJ1-6; D not resolved. This receptor was obtained from a woman aged 25 to 45 with active or convalescent COVID-19. The CDR3 nucleotides read TGTGCCAGCAGCGTAGTGGGCTCCGCTAATTCACCCCTCCACTTT. It encodes CASSVVGSANSPLHF. The full variable domain, with the rest looked up from reference TRBV9 and TRBJ1-6, is DSGVTQTPKHLITATGQRVTLRCSPRSGDLSVYWYQQSLDQGLQFLIQYYNGEERAKGNILERFSAQQFPDLHSELNLSSLELGDSALYFCASSVVGSANSPLHFGNGTRLTVT.